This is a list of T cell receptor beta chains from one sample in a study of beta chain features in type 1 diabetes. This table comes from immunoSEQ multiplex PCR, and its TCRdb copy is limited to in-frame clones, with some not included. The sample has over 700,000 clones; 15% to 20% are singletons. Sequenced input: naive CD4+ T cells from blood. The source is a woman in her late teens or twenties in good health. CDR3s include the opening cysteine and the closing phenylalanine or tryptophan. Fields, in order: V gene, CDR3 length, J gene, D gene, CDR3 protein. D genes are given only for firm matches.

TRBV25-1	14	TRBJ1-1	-	CASSELVGNTEAFF
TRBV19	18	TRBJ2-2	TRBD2	CASSNRTSGRRVFGELFF
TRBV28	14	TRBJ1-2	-	CASRDTGRVGRYTF
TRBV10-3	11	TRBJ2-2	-	CAIRDTGELFF
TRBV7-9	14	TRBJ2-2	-	CASSLAGGSGELFF
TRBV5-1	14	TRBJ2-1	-	CASSLVISAGEQFF
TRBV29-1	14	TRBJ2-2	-	CSVEGSRGTGELFF
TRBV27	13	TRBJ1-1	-	CASSIPGVTEAFF
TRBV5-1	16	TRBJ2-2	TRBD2	CASSLGLAGVSGELFF
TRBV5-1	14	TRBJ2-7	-	CASSLGLSVNEQYF
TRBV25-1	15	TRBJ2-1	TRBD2	CASSILAGSYNEQFF
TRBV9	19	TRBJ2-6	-	CASSVAGGGRLIGANVLTF
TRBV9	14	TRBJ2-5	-	CASSLGGLQETQYF
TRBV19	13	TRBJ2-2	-	CASNAGDTGELFF
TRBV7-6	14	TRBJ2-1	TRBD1	CASSLGDRVGEQFF
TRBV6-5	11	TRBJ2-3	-	CASGQGDTQYF
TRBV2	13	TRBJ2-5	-	CASARDNYGWQYF
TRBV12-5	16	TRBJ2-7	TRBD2	CASGLPTSGRAYEQYF
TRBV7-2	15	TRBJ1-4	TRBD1	CASSAAGTGSEKLFF
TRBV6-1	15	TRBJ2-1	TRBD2	CASRGGLAGGGEQFF
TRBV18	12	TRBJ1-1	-	CASSPRTAEAFF
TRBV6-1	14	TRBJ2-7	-	CAISRAVGSYEQYF
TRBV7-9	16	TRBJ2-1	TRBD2	CASSLHSGLAYNEQFF
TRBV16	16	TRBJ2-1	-	CASSQWVGRFYNEQFF
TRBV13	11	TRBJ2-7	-	CASSGRGEQYF
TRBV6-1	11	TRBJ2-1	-	CASSETPAQFF
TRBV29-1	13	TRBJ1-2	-	CSASGQDNYGYTF
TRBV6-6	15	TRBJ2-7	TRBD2	CATHPGLAGTGEQYF
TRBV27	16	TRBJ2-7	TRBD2	CASSTRTSGSFHEQYF